This T cell receptor (beta chain) was captured by sequencing in a study of CD8+CD57+ T cells in acquired aplastic anemia. Study at large: Sorted cells (CD4+ and CD8+) yielded DNA amounts that averaged approximately 3.2 ug.

The use of genomic DNA as template underpinned the TCR beta VDJ and CDR3 profiling. Each CDR3 protein gets one entry after TCRdb re-called the reads with MiXCR. The data contain some 280,000 distinct CDR3 sequences, 45% to 70% of them seen just once; the ten biggest clones take up 8%. Concerning this clonotype itself: Its matching antigen is unknown.

Points from the study as a whole: Between patients and controls, CD8+ Simpson's diversity did not vary significantly. Some 31 sequences, all CD8+ CDR3, were shared between patients and controls.

The V gene lost 6 bases and the J gene lost 8 bases, with 18 bases spanning the gap. CDR1 and CDR2 (germline): SGDLS, YYNGEE. This CDR3 has 14 residues. Specimen: sorted CD4+, CD8+, or CD8+CD57+ T cells (not recorded which) from PBMCs. The chain combines TRBV9 with TRBJ2-1; no clear D gene. This sequence was found in a human donor with severe aplastic anemia or a healthy control (not recorded which). CDR3 in amino acids: CASNGILGTDEQFF. The CDR3 DNA is TGTGCCAGCAATGGAATTCTGGGAACCGATGAGCAGTTCTTC.